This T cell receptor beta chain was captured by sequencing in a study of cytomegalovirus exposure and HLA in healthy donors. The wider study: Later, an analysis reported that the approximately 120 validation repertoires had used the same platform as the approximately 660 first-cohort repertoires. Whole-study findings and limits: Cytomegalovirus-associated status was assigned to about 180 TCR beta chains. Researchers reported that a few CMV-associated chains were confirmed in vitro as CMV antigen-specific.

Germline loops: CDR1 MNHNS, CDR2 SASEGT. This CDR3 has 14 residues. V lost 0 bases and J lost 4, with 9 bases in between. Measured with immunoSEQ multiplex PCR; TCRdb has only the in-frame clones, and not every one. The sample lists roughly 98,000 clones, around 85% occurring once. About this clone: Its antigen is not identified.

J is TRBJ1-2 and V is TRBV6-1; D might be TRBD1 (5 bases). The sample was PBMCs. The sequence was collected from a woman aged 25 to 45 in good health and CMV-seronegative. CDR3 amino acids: CASSEAGQSYGYTF. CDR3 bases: TGTGCCAGCAGTGAAGCGGGGCAGTCCTATGGCTACACCTTC.